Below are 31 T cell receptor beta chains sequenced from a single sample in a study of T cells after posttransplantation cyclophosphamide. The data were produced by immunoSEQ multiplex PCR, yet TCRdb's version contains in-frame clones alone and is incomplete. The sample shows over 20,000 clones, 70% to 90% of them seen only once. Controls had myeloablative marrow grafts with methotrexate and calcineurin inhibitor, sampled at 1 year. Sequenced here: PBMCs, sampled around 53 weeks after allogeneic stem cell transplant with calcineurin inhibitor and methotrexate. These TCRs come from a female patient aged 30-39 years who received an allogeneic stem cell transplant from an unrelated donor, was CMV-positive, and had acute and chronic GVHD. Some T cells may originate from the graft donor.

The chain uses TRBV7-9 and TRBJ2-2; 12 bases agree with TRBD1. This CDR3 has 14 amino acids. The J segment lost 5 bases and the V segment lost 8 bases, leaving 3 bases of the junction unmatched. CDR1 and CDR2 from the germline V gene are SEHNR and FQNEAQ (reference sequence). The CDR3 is CASRGQGATGELFF. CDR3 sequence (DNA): TGTGCCAGCCGGGGACAGGGGGCAACCGGGGAGCTGTTTTTT. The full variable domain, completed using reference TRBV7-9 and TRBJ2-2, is DTGVSQNPRHKITKRGQNVTFRCDPISEHNRLYWYRQTLGQGPEFLTYFQNEAQLEKSRLLSDRFSAERPKGSFSTLEIQRTEQGDSAMYLCASRGQGATGELFFGEGSRLTVL.

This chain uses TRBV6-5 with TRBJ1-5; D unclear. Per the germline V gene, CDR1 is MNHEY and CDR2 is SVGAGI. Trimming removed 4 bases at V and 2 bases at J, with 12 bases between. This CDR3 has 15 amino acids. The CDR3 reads CASSSLRGGNQPQHF. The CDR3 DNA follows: TGTGCCAGCAGTTCCCTCCGGGGAGGCAATCAGCCCCAGCATTTT.

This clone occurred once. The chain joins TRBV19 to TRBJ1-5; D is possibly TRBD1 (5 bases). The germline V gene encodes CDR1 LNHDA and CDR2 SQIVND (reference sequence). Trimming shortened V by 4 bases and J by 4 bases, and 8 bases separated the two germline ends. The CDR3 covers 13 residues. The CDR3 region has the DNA TGTGCCAGTAGTACTCCAGGGAATCAGCCCCAGCATTTT. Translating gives CASSTPGNQPQHF.

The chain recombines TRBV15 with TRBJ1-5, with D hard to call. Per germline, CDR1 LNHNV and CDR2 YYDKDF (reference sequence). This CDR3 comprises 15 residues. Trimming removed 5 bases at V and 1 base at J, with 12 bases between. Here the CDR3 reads CATSPGIESNQPQHF. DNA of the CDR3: TGTGCCACCAGCCCCGGGATTGAAAGCAATCAGCCCCAGCATTTT.

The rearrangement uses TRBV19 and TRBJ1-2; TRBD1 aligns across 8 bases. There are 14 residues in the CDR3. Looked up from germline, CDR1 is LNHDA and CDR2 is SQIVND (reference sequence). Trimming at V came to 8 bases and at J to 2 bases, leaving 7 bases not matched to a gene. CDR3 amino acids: CASWTGSANYGYTF. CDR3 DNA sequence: TGTGCCAGTTGGACAGGGTCGGCAAACTATGGCTACACCTTC.

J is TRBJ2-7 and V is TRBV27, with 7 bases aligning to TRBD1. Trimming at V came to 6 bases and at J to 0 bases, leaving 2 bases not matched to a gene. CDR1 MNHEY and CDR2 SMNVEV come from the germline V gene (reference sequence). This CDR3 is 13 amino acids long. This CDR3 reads CASRRTGSYEQYF. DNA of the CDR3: TGTGCCAGCAGGAGGACAGGCTCCTACGAGCAGTACTTC.

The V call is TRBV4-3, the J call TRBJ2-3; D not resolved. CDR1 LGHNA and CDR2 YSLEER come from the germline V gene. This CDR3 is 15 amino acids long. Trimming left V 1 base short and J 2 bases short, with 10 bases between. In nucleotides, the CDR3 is TGCGCCAGCAGCCAAGTCCGGTACCACACAGATACGCAGTATTTT. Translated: CASSQVRYHTDTQYF.

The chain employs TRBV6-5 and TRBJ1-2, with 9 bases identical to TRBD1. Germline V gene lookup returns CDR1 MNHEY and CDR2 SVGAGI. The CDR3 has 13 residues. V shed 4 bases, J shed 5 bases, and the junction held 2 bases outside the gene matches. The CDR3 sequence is CASSFGQGYGYTF. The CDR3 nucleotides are TGTGCCAGCAGTTTTGGACAGGGGTATGGCTACACCTTC.

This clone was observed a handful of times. This chain's CDR3 is CASSPGDIFSGNTIYF. The CDR3, as DNA: TGCGCCAGCAGCCCGGGAGATATCTTCTCTGGAAACACCATATATTTT. This chain uses TRBV4-1 with TRBJ1-3; no reliable D call. The CDR3 is 16 amino acids. Germline CDR1 reads MGHRA; CDR2 reads YSYEKL. V lost 4 bases to trimming and J lost 0 bases, with 13 bases between them.

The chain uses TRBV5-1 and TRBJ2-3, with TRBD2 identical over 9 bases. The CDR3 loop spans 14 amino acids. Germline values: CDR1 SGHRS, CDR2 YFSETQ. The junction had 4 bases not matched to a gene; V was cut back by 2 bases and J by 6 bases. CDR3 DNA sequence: TGCGCCAGCAGCTTTAGCGGGGGCAAGGATACGCAGTATTTT. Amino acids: CASSFSGGKDTQYF. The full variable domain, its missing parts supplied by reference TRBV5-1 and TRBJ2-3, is KAGVTQTPRYLIKTRGQQVTLSCSPISGHRSVSWYQQTPGQGLQFLFEYFSETQRNKGNFPGRFSGRQFSNSRSEMNVSTLELGDSALYLCASSFSGGKDTQYFGPGTRLTVL.

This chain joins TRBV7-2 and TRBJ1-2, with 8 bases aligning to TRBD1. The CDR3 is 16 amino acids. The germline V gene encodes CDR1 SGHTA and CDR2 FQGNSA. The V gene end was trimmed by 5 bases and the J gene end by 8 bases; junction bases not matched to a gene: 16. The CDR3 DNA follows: TGTGCCAGCAGCCGGCACGGGGGTGTGGCAGGGGGCGGCTACACCTTC. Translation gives CASSRHGGVAGGGYTF.

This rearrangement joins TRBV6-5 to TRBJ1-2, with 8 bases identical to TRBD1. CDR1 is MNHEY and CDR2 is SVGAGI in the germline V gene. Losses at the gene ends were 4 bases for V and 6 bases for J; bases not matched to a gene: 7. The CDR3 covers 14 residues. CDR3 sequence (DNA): TGTGCCAGCAGTTCGACAGGGGACCTCCATGGCTACACCTTC. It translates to CASSSTGDLHGYTF.

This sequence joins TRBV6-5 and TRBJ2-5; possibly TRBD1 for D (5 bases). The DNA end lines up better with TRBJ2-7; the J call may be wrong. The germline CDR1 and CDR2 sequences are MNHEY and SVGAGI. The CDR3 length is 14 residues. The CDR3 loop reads CASRTSDTPYEQYF. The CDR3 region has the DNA TGTGCCAGCAGAACTTCGGACACTCCCTACGAGCAGTACTTC.

CDR3 protein: CASSQSGAPYNEQFF. CDR3 sequence (DNA): TGTGCCAGCAGCCAAAGCGGGGCCCCCTACAATGAGCAGTTCTTC. The rearrangement joins TRBV7-3 to TRBJ2-1; TRBD2 matches 7 bases. V gave up 5 bases and J gave up 2 bases; unmatched junction bases: 6. The germline CDR1 and CDR2 sequences are SGHTA and FQGTGA. This CDR3 contains 15 residues.

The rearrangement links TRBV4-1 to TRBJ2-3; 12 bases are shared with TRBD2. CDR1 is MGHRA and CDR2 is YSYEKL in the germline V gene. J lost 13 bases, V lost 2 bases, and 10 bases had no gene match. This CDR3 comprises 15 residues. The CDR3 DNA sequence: TGCGCCAGCAGCCAACCGACTAGCGGGGGCCCGGGAAAGTATTTT. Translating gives CASSQPTSGGPGKYF.

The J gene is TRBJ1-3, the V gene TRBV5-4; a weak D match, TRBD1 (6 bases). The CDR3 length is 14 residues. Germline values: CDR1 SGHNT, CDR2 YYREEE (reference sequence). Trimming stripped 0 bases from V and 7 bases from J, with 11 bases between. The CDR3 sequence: CASSLDRVSNTIYF. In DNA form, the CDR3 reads TGTGCCAGCAGCTTGGACAGGGTGAGCAACACCATATATTTT. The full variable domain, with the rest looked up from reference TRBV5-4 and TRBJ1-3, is ETGVTQSPTHLIKTRGQQVTLRCSSQSGHNTVSWYQQALGQGPQFIFQYYREEENGRGNFPPRFSGLQFPNYSSELNVNALELDDSALYLCASSLDRVSNTIYFGEGSWLTVV.

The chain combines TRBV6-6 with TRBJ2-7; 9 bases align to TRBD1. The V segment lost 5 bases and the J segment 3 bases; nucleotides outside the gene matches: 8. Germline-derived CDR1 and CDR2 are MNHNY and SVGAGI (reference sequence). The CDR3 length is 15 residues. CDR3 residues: CASSGGQGQFYEQYF. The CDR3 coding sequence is TGTGCCAGCAGTGGGGGACAGGGCCAGTTCTACGAGCAGTACTTC.

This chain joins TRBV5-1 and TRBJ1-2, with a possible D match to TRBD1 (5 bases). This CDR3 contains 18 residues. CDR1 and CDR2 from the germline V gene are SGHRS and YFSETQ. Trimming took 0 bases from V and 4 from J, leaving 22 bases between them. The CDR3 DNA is TGCGCCAGCAGCTTGGCCGGGACGGGAGGAAAGTCATCCTATGGCTACACCTTC. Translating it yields CASSLAGTGGKSSYGYTF.

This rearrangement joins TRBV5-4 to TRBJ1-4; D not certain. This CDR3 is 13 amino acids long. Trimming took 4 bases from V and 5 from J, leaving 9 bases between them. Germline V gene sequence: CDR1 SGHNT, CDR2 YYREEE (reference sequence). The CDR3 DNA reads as TGTGCCAGCAGCCCGTTCCCCAATGAAAAACTGTTTTTT. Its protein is CASSPFPNEKLFF.

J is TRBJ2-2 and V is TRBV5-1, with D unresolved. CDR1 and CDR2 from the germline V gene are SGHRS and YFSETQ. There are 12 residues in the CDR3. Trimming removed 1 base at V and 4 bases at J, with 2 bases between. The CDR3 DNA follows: TGCGCCAGCAGCTTGCTCACCGGGGAGCTGTTTTTT. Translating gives CASSLLTGELFF.

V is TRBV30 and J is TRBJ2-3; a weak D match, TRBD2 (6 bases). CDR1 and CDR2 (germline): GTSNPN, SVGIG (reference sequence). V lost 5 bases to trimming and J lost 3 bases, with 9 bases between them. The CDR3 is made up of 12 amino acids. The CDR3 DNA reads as TGTGCCTGGGGGGGGTGGACAGATACGCAGTATTTT. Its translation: CAWGGWTDTQYF.

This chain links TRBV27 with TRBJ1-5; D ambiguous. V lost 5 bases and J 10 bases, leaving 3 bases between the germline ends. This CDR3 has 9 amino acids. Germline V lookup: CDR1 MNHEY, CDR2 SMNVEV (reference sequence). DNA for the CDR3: TGTGCCAGCAGTCTCCCCCAGCATTTT. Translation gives CASSLPQHF.

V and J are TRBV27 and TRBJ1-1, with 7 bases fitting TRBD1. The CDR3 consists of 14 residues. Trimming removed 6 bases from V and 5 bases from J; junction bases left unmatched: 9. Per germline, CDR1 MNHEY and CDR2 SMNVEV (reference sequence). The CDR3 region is CASRRPGGVTEAFF. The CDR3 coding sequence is TGTGCCAGCAGACGGCCAGGGGGTGTTACTGAAGCTTTCTTT.

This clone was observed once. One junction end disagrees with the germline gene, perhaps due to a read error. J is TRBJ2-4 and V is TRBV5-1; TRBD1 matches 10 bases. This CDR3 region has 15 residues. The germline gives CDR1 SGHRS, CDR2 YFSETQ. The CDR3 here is CARSQEGQGHNIQYF. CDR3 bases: TGCGCCCGCAGCCAGGAGGGACAGGGGCATAACATTCAGTACTTC.

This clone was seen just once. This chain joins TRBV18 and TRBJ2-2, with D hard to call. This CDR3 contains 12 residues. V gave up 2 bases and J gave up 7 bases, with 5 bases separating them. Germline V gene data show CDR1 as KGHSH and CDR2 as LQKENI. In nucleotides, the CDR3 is TGTGCCAGCTCACCATTCGGCGGGGAGCTGTTTTTT. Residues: CASSPFGGELFF.

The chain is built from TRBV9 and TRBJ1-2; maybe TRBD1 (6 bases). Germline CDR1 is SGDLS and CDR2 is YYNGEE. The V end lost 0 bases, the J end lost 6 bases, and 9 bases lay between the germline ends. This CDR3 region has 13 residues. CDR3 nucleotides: TGTGCCAGCAGCGTAGCTTCAGGGGATGGCTACACCTTC. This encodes CASSVASGDGYTF.

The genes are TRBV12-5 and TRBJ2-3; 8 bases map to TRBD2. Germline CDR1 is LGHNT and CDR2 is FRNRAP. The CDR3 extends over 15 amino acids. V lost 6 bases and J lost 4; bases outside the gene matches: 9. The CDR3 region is CASGSPAGGADTQYF. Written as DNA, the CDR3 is TGTGCTAGTGGATCCCCGGCGGGAGGTGCAGATACGCAGTATTTT.

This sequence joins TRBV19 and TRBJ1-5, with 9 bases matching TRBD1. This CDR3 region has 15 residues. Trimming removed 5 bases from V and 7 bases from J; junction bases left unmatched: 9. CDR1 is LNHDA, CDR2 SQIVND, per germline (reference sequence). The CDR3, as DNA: TGTGCCAGTAGTGCCATCGACAGGGGGAACCAGCCCCAGCATTTT. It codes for CASSAIDRGNQPQHF.

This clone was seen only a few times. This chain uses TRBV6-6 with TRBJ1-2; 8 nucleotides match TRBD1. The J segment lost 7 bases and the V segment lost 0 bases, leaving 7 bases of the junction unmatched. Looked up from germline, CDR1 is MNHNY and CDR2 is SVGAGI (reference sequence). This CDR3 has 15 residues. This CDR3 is CASSYSGAGGSGYTF. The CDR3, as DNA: TGTGCCAGCAGTTACTCAGGGGCAGGGGGCAGTGGCTACACCTTC.

CDR3 sequence (DNA): TGTGCCAGCAGCCACGGGGGTCAGGAGCAGTACTTC. This sequence encodes CASSHGGQEQYF. This chain joins TRBV11-1 and TRBJ2-7; D might be TRBD2 (6 bases). The V end was cut by 5 bases, the J end by 7 bases, with 12 bases between. Germline V CDR1 and CDR2: SGHAT, FQDESV (reference sequence). This CDR3 spans 12 amino acids. The full variable domain, completed using reference TRBV11-1 and TRBJ2-7, is EAEVAQSPRYKITEKSQAVAFWCDPISGHATLYWYRQILGQGPELLVQFQDESVVDDSQLPKDRFSAERLKGVDSTLKIQPAELGDSAMYLCASSHGGQEQYFGPGTRLTVT.

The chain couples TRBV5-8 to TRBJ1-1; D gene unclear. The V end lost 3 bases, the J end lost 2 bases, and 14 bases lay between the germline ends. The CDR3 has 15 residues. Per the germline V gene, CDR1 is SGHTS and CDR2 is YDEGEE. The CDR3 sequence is CASSSWAGSNTEAFF. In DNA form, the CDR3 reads TGTGCCAGCAGCTCGTGGGCGGGCAGTAACACTGAAGCTTTCTTT.